Below are 14 T cell receptor beta chains sequenced from a single sample in a study of CD8 T cells in ankylosing spondylitis. Study-level results: Apparently characteristic of ankylosing spondylitis blood was a TCR beta motif (about 8 highly homologous variants).

TCRdb reprocessed the 5' RACE reads via MiXCR and lists one record per CDR3 protein. The repertoire consists of around 490,000 distinct CDR3 sequences, with about 5.4% occurring once and the leading ten covering under 4.5%. The antigens these receptors bind are not known. Sequences were obtained from blood, either unsorted or a sorted T cell fraction (not recorded which). Receptors were obtained from a male donor with ankylosing spondylitis.

This clonotype was counted many times. This chain links TRBV24-1 with TRBJ2-1, with D perhaps TRBD2 (6 bases). Between the trimmed V and J ends, which lost 3 bases and 6 bases, there was a span of 11 bases. CDR3 size: 14 residues. Germline V gene lookup returns CDR1 KGHDR and CDR2 SFDVKD. The CDR3 loop is CATSDGDWTNEQFF. DNA for the CDR3: TGTGCCACCAGTGATGGGGACTGGACCAATGAGCAGTTCTTC.

In its sample, this clonotype was seen many times. The chain links TRBV6-2 or TRBV6-3 to TRBJ2-1; TRBD2 matches 9 bases. CDR1 is MNHEY, CDR2 SVGEGT, per germline. This CDR3 is 18 amino acids long. The J segment lost 2 bases and the V segment lost 2 bases, leaving 10 bases of the junction unmatched. As DNA, the CDR3 is TGTGCCAGCAGTTACCCCATGGGGAGCGGGGGGCCCTACAATGAGCAGTTCTTC. It yields the protein CASSYPMGSGGPYNEQFF.

This clonotype was seen at least ten times. This chain connects TRBV20-1 to TRBJ1-2; weak D call: TRBD1 (5 bases). CDR3 length equals 14 residues. V shed 6 bases and J shed 11 bases, with 25 bases lying between them. The germline gives CDR1 DFQATT, CDR2 SNEGSKA (reference sequence). The CDR3 nucleotides are TGCAGTGCCCTTGATCGGTGGTTCTCCGGGGGTTACACCTTC. It translates to CSALDRWFSGGYTF.

This clonotype appeared many times. The chain joins TRBV28 to TRBJ2-7; possible D gene TRBD1, 5 bases. The CDR3 consists of 16 residues. V was cut by 4 bases and J by 3 bases, with 19 bases left in between. Germline V gene lookup returns CDR1 MDHEN and CDR2 SYDVKM. CDR3 coding DNA: TGTGCCAGCAGTTCCCACAGGTTAAGGAGACGCTACGAGCAGTACTTC. The encoded protein is CASSSHRLRRRYEQYF.

The chain carries TRBV9 and TRBJ1-4; D ambiguous. The CDR3 loop spans 13 amino acids. Germline V gene lookup returns CDR1 SGDLS and CDR2 YYNGEE. V lost 5 bases to trimming and J lost 5 bases, with 10 bases between them. In DNA form, the CDR3 reads TGTGCCAGCAGTCGGGAGTCCAATGAAAAACTGTTTTTT. This translates into CASSRESNEKLFF.

V is TRBV11-2 and J is TRBJ2-5; possible D gene TRBD2, 7 bases. Germline CDR1 reads SGHAT; CDR2 reads FQNNGV. V lost 5 bases and J 4 bases, leaving 17 bases between the germline ends. The CDR3 totals 15 residues. CDR3 nucleotide sequence: TGTGCCAGCAGCCACCGAGGGCGGGGGCCAGAGACCCAGTACTTC. Translation: CASSHRGRGPETQYF.

Ten or more counts support this clonotype. The gene calls are TRBV28 and TRBJ2-1; D is ambiguous. Germline assignment: CDR1 MDHEN and CDR2 SYDVKM. The CDR3 loop spans 14 amino acids. Trimming shortened V by 3 bases and J by 3 bases, and 9 bases separated the two germline ends. The CDR3 region has the DNA TGTGCCAGCAGTTTGGGCAGAGACTACAATGAGCAGTTCTTC. Protein product: CASSLGRDYNEQFF.

This clonotype was detected ten times or more. The CDR3 sequence is CASSRTGGNEQYF. In DNA, the CDR3 is TGTGCCAGCAGTAGGACAGGGGGCAACGAGCAGTACTTC. The chain combines TRBV12-3 or TRBV12-4 with TRBJ2-7, with 11 bases matching TRBD1. The CDR3 is 13 residues long. The trim removed 5 bases at V and 5 bases at J, leaving 2 bases unmatched.

The sample holds many counts of this clonotype. V and J are TRBV29-1 and TRBJ2-5, with TRBD2 as a possible D gene (6 bases). The CDR3 is 13 amino acids. V lost 4 bases and J lost 7, with 16 bases in between. Germline V gene data show CDR1 as SQVTM and CDR2 as ANQGSEA. The CDR3 sequence: CSVGLEMRGTQYF. In DNA, the CDR3 is TGCAGCGTTGGATTGGAGATGCGGGGGACCCAGTACTTC.

This clonotype was counted many times. For the CDR3, the DNA is TGTGCCAGCAGCTTAGTCGCGGGAGTGAGTGAGCAGTACTTC. The encoded protein is CASSLVAGVSEQYF. The chain combines TRBV7-9 with TRBJ2-7, with 7 bases that match TRBD2. V was pared by 1 base and J by 7 bases, with 7 bases of the junction left unmatched. Germline-derived CDR1 and CDR2 are SEHNR and FQNEAQ (reference sequence). This CDR3 is 14 amino acids long.

This clonotype was detected many times. This rearrangement joins TRBV7-9 to TRBJ2-1, with 7 bases aligning to TRBD1. From germline, CDR1 is SEHNR and CDR2 FQNEAQ (reference sequence). CDR3 length equals 16 residues. The trim removed 4 bases at V and 3 bases at J, leaving 9 bases unmatched. The CDR3 bases are TGTGCCAGCAGCTCGATTGGACAGGTTCTCTACAATGAGCAGTTCTTC. Translation: CASSSIGQVLYNEQFF.

This clonotype has a count of ten or more. The genes are TRBV6-2 or TRBV6-3 and TRBJ1-5, with D uncertain. Germline CDR1 reads MNHEY; CDR2 reads SVGEGT. Trimming shortened V by 3 bases and J by 1 base, and 13 bases separated the two germline ends. This CDR3 comprises 16 residues. CDR3 nucleotide sequence: TGTGCCAGCAGTTATTACCCACGGGGAAGCAATCAGCCCCAGCATTTT. Amino acids: CASSYYPRGSNQPQHF.

The CDR3: CASSLDGQADNEQFF. The CDR3, as DNA: TGCGCCAGCAGCTTGGACGGACAGGCCGACAATGAGCAGTTCTTC. The rearrangement uses TRBV5-1 and TRBJ2-1; 7 bases map to TRBD1. The CDR3 sequence is 15 residues long. With 0 bases clipped from V and 5 bases from J, the junction kept 5 bases outside the gene matches. Germline CDR1 is SGHRS and CDR2 is YFSETQ. Variable domain in full (rest from reference TRBV5-1 and TRBJ2-1): KAGVTQTPRYLIKTRGQQVTLSCSPISGHRSVSWYQQTPGQGLQFLFEYFSETQRNKGNFPGRFSGRQFSNSRSEMNVSTLELGDSALYLCASSLDGQADNEQFFGPGTRLTVL.

This clonotype has ten or more counts. This chain connects TRBV29-1 to TRBJ1-2; D is possibly TRBD1 (6 bases). The germline gives CDR1 SQVTM, CDR2 ANQGSEA. The ends were cut back, 7 bases at V and 8 bases at J, with 14 bases in the middle. The CDR3 loop spans 11 amino acids. The CDR3 DNA reads as TGCAGCGCCGGCGAGGGGGAAGGCTACACCTTC. Translated, it gives CSAGEGEGYTF.